The next 3 T cell receptor beta chains were all read from a single sample in a study of shared clonotypes between healthy human individuals. Produced via immunoSEQ multiplex PCR; TCRdb's table is partial and in-frame only. The profile shows some 800,000 clones, about 92% of them singletons. Naivety among CD8 cells was defined by CD45RO negativity and positive CCR7 selection, thereby excluding terminally differentiated effector memory CD45RA+ cells. What was sequenced was naive CD8+ T cells sorted from blood. These TCRs come from a man aged 25 to 45 in good health.

The chain combines TRBV5-6 with TRBJ2-5; D may be TRBD2 (6 bases). Germline-derived CDR1 and CDR2 are SGHDT and YYEEEE. The CDR3 is 17 amino acids. The V end lost 2 bases, the J end lost 5 bases, and 22 bases lay between the germline ends. CDR3 DNA sequence: TGTGCCAGCAGCTTTTGGGGTGAGCTGACTAGTACGGAGACCCAGTACTTC. This gives the protein CASSFWGELTSTETQYF.

This chain joins TRBV7-9 and TRBJ2-1; 10 nucleotides agree with TRBD1. The germline V gene encodes CDR1 SEHNR and CDR2 FQNEAQ (reference sequence). The junction had 10 bases not matched to a gene; V was cut back by 6 bases and J by 5 bases. CDR3 length: 16 residues. CDR3 coding DNA: TGTGCCAGCAGTTCGACCGGGACAGGGGTCAACAATGAGCAGTTCTTC. It is translated as CASSSTGTGVNNEQFF.

The rearrangement uses TRBV30 and TRBJ1-2; a possible D gene is TRBD1 (5 bases). The length of the CDR3 is 11 residues. Germline V gene lookup returns CDR1 GTSNPN and CDR2 SVGIG (reference sequence). V lost 4 bases and J lost 5, with 8 bases in between. The chain's CDR3 is CAWTGRYGYTF. The CDR3, as DNA: TGTGCCTGGACAGGGAGGTATGGCTACACCTTC.